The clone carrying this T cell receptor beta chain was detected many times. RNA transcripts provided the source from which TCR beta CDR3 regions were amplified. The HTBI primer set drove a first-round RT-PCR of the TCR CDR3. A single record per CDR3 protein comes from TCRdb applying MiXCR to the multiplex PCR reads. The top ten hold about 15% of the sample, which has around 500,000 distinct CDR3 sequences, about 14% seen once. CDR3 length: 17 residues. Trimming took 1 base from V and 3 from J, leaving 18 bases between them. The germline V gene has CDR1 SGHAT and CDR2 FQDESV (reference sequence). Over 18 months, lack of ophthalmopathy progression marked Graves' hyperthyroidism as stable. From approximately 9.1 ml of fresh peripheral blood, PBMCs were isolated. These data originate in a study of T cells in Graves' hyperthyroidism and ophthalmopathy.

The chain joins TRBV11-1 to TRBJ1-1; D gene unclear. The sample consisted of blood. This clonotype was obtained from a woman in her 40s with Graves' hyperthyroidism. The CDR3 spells CASSLVAGLPRDTEAFF. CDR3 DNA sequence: TGTGCCAGCAGCTTAGTTGCAGGCCTTCCTCGCGACACTGAAGCTTTCTTT. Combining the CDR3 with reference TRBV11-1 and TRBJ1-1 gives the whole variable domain EAEVAQSPRYKITEKSQAVAFWCDPISGHATLYWYRQILGQGPELLVQFQDESVVDDSQLPKDRFSAERLKGVDSTLKIQPAELGDSAMYLCASSLVAGLPRDTEAFFGQGTRLTVV.